This TCR beta chain was found in a study of preoperative IRX-2 immunotherapy in early breast cancer. Treatment described: preoperative locoregional IRX-2 cytokine immunotherapy. This phase Ib study tested locoregional IRX-2 cytokine immunotherapy given before surgery. The table came from immunoSEQ multiplex PCR; TCRdb's copy has only in-frame clones and leaves some out. The profile shows under 45,000 clones, over 85% of them singletons. The V gene lost 2 bases and the J gene lost 6 bases, with 11 bases spanning the gap. This CDR3 contains 14 residues. Germline V lookup: CDR1 SGHTA, CDR2 FQGNSA. The sequencing used tumor tissue, collected after IRX-2 immunotherapy. The clonotype was recovered from a human donor with breast cancer. The chain is built from TRBV7-2 and TRBJ1-5, with D perhaps matching TRBD1 (6 bases). CDR3 region: CASSLKGESQPQHF. CDR3 in DNA: TGTGCCAGCAGCTTAAAGGGGGAAAGTCAGCCCCAGCATTTT. Full variable domain (outside the CDR3, taken from reference TRBV7-2 and TRBJ1-5): GAGVSQSPSNKVTEKGKDVELRCDPISGHTALYWYRQSLGQGLEFLIYFQGNSAPDKSGLPSDRFSAERTGGSVSTLTIQRTQQEDSAVYLCASSLKGESQPQHFGDGTRLSIL.